The 20 T cell receptor beta chains given below trace back to one sample, sequenced in a study of response to subunit inactivated influenza vaccine. TCRdb analysed the RT-PCR reads with MiXCR anew, one entry per CDR3 protein. The table lists 650,000 to 800,000 distinct CDR3 sequences, about a fifth of them singletons. The sample in question was PBMCs from blood, obtained about 5 days after vaccination. These receptors were collected from a man aged 50 to 59 who received an inactivated influenza vaccine.

Ten or more counts support this clonotype. This chain joins TRBV5-1 and TRBJ2-7; D is tentatively TRBD1 or TRBD2 (5 bases each). The CDR3 is 16 amino acids. In germline, CDR1 is SGHRS, CDR2 YFSETQ. The V gene lost 4 bases and the J gene lost 2 bases, with 19 bases spanning the gap. The CDR3 sequence is CASSPVPAGTPYEQYF. The CDR3 DNA follows: TGCGCCAGCAGCCCAGTTCCGGCAGGGACGCCCTACGAGCAGTACTTC. The entire variable domain, with the rest obtained from reference TRBV5-1 and TRBJ2-7, is as follows: KAGVTQTPRYLIKTRGQQVTLSCSPISGHRSVSWYQQTPGQGLQFLFEYFSETQRNKGNFPGRFSGRQFSNSRSEMNVSTLELGDSALYLCASSPVPAGTPYEQYFGPGTRLTVT.

The chain recombines TRBV18 with TRBJ2-5; no definite D call. The CDR3 has 14 amino acids. Germline V CDR1 and CDR2: KGHSH, LQKENI. The ends were cut back, 1 base at V and 2 bases at J, with 8 bases in the middle. CDR3 bases: TGTGCCAGCTCACCACGGAGTCGGCAAGAGACCCAGTACTTC. This gives the protein CASSPRSRQETQYF.

This clonotype came up many times. The gene calls are TRBV29-1 and TRBJ2-3, with D perhaps matching TRBD2 (6 bases). V lost 5 bases and J 2 bases, leaving 11 bases between the germline ends. The length of the CDR3 is 13 residues. Germline loops: CDR1 SQVTM, CDR2 ANQGSEA. CDR3 residues: CSVKRALTDTQYF. CDR3 sequence (DNA): TGCAGCGTTAAGCGGGCACTCACAGATACGCAGTATTTT.

The chain is built from TRBV4-3 and TRBJ2-3, with D maybe TRBD1 (7 bases). The CDR3 has 17 residues. With 0 bases removed from V and 9 bases from J, the gap between germline ends came to 22 bases. CDR1 is LGHNA and CDR2 is YSLEER in the germline V gene. The CDR3: CASSQDLRGPIGGTQYF. CDR3 bases: TGCGCCAGCAGCCAAGATTTAAGGGGGCCGATTGGGGGGACGCAGTATTTT.

This clonotype turned up a few times. The V gene is TRBV6-2 or TRBV6-3, the J gene TRBJ2-1; TRBD2 agrees at 9 bases. Germline V gene data show CDR1 as MNHEY and CDR2 as SVGEGT. Trimming cost V 2 bases and J 4 bases; bases outside gene matches: 6. CDR3 length equals 16 residues. CDR3 sequence reads: CASSYAAGGPYNEQFF. Written as DNA, the CDR3 is TGTGCCAGCAGTTACGCGGCGGGAGGGCCGTACAATGAGCAGTTCTTC.

A few counts support this clonotype. V is TRBV3-1 and J is TRBJ2-5; 7 nucleotides line up with TRBD1. Trimming took 3 bases from V and 1 from J; bases not matched to a gene: 2. Germline lookup yields CDR1 LGHDT and CDR2 YNNKEL (reference sequence). The CDR3 extends over 14 amino acids. CDR3 region: CASSHRGSQETQYF. The CDR3 DNA is TGTGCCAGCAGCCACAGGGGGAGCCAAGAGACCCAGTACTTC.

The chain couples TRBV27 to TRBJ2-1; 13 bases are a match to TRBD2. J gave up 7 bases and V 5 bases, and 8 bases lay outside the gene matches. Germline V gives CDR1 MNHEY, CDR2 SMNVEV (reference sequence). CDR3 length equals 16 residues. The CDR3 DNA reads TGTGCCAGCAGTAGAACGGGACTAGCGGGAAGGAATGAGCAGTTCTTC. Amino acids: CASSRTGLAGRNEQFF.

This clonotype has just a few counts. The V call is TRBV28, the J call TRBJ2-1; no definite D call. Germline CDR1 and CDR2: MDHEN and SYDVKM. The germline V and J ends were trimmed by 6 bases and 5 bases, with 11 bases remaining between them. This CDR3 is 13 amino acids long. The CDR3 loop reads CASSPDWDNEQFF. The CDR3 DNA follows: TGTGCCAGCAGCCCTGACTGGGACAATGAGCAGTTCTTC.

The chain joins TRBV11-2 to TRBJ2-1; a possible D gene is TRBD2 (6 bases). The germline V gene encodes CDR1 SGHAT and CDR2 FQNNGV. V lost 0 bases, J lost 3 bases, and 12 bases lay in between. The CDR3 runs 16 residues. CDR3 coding DNA: TGTGCCAGCAGCTTAGATTCTAGCGCTTACTACAATGAGCAGTTCTTC. It specifies CASSLDSSAYYNEQFF.

The chain combines TRBV12-3 or TRBV12-4 with TRBJ1-6; D unclear. The CDR3 is made up of 13 amino acids. Deletions cut 3 bases from V and 9 bases from J, with 9 bases between. CDR3 nucleotides: TGTGCCAGCAGTTTTATCGGGGTTTCACCCCTCCACTTT. Its protein product is CASSFIGVSPLHF.

This clonotype was seen repeatedly, ten times or more. The chain couples TRBV9 to TRBJ2-1; 13 bases are shared with TRBD2. The CDR3 has 18 amino acids. Germline V gene data show CDR1 as SGDLS and CDR2 as YYNGEE. The trim removed 1 base at V and 7 bases at J, leaving 11 bases unmatched. CDR3 protein: CASSVRQGGLAGRNEQFF. In DNA form, the CDR3 reads TGTGCCAGCAGCGTAAGACAGGGGGGACTAGCGGGGAGAAATGAGCAGTTCTTC.

The chain links TRBV4-3 to TRBJ2-7, with D perhaps TRBD2 (5 bases). The length of the CDR3 is 15 residues. Per the germline V gene, CDR1 is LGHNA and CDR2 is YSLEER. Trimming cost V 0 bases and J 4 bases, with 13 bases left between them. The CDR3 DNA reads as TGCGCCAGCAGCCAAGATGGAGCTGGGAGTTACGAGCAGTACTTC. Translating it yields CASSQDGAGSYEQYF.

The chain employs TRBV7-9 and TRBJ2-1, with TRBD2 as a possible D gene (6 bases). The CDR3 length is 13 residues. Germline loops: CDR1 SEHNR, CDR2 FQNEAQ (reference sequence). V dropped 8 bases and J dropped 10 bases, with 18 bases sitting between them. The CDR3 region is CASVARAREEQFF. CDR3 DNA sequence: TGTGCCAGCGTCGCGAGGGCGCGGGAAGAGCAGTTCTTC.

The V call is TRBV5-1, the J call TRBJ2-7; 7 bases match TRBD2. V lost 4 bases to trimming and J lost 3 bases; unmatched junction nucleotides: 7. The CDR3 sequence is 14 residues long. Germline CDR1 reads SGHRS; CDR2 reads YFSETQ. For the CDR3, the DNA is TGCGCCAGCAGCCCGGATGGCGGGAGCTACGAGCAGTACTTC. Amino acids: CASSPDGGSYEQYF.

The rearrangement joins TRBV7-2 to TRBJ2-7; D not certain. This CDR3 is built from 12 residues. V was clipped by 1 base and J by 6 bases, with 7 bases between them. CDR1 and CDR2 (germline): SGHTA, FQGNSA. The CDR3 DNA reads as TGTGCCAGCAGCTTAGACACAACCGAGCAGTACTTC. Its protein product is CASSLDTTEQYF.

The chain is built from TRBV4-2 and TRBJ2-7, with no clear D. V shed 0 bases and J shed 2 bases, with 11 bases lying between them. CDR1 LGHNA and CDR2 YNFKEQ come from the germline V gene. This CDR3 contains 15 residues. CDR3 nucleotides: TGTGCCAGCAGCCAAGAGCTGGCTACCCCCTACGAGCAGTACTTC. Protein: CASSQELATPYEQYF.

This clonotype was found a few times. The chain carries TRBV4-3 and TRBJ2-5; 9 nucleotides line up with TRBD1. The CDR3 runs 18 residues. CDR1 and CDR2 (germline): LGHNA, YSLEER. Trimming removed 0 bases from V and 4 bases from J; junction bases left unmatched: 12. The CDR3 coding sequence is TGCGCCAGCAGCCAAGATTATACAGGGGGCTCCCAGGGAGAGACCCAGTACTTC. This sequence encodes CASSQDYTGGSQGETQYF.

J is TRBJ1-4 and V is TRBV6-6; D gene uncertain. With 8 bases removed from V and 13 bases from J, the gap between germline ends came to 14 bases. Germline CDR1 is MNHNY and CDR2 is SVGAGI (reference sequence). The CDR3 sequence is 11 residues long. CDR3 DNA: TGTGCCAGCCAAACCGGTGGTAGACTGTTTTTT. Translating it yields CASQTGGRLFF.

V is TRBV12-3 or TRBV12-4 and J is TRBJ2-7, with TRBD2 matching over 10 bases. The length of the CDR3 is 15 residues. The V and J ends lost 2 bases and 2 bases, in that order; junction bases with no gene match: 3. CDR3 region: CASSLTAGGPYEQYF. Here the CDR3 DNA reads TGTGCCAGCAGTTTAACAGCGGGGGGGCCCTACGAGCAGTACTTC.

Many counts were recorded for this clonotype. The gene calls are TRBV5-1 and TRBJ1-1, with D hard to call. Germline CDR1 is SGHRS and CDR2 is YFSETQ. V was cut by 4 bases and J by 2 bases, with 12 bases left in between. CDR3 size: 14 residues. Here the CDR3 reads CASSAGTANTEAFF. CDR3 coding DNA: TGCGCCAGCAGCGCTGGAACAGCCAACACTGAAGCTTTCTTT.